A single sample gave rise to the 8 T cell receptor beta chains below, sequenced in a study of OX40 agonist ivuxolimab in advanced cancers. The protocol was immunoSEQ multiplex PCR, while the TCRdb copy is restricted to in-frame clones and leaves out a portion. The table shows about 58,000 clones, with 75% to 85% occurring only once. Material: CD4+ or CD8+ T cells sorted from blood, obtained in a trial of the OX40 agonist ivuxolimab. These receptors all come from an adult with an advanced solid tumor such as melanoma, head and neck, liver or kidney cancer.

The CDR3 nucleotides are TGTGCCAGCAGCCTAAAACCACCAGGGTTAGGCACTGAAGCTTTCTTT. It specifies CASSLKPPGLGTEAFF. The V call is TRBV27, the J call TRBJ1-1; a possible D gene is TRBD1 (5 bases). V was clipped by 6 bases and J by 4 bases, with 21 bases between them. Germline V gene lookup returns CDR1 MNHEY and CDR2 SMNVEV (reference sequence). CDR3 size: 16 residues.

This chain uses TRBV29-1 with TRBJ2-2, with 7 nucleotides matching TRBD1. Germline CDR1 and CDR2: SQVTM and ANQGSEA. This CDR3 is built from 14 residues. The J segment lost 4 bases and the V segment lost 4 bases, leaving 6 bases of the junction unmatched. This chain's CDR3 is CSVGGTAATGELFF. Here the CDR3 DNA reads TGCAGCGTTGGTGGGACAGCCGCCACCGGGGAGCTGTTTTTT.

CDR3 nucleotide sequence: TGTGCCAGCAGCTTAGTCCCGCAAACCCACGAGCAGTACTTC. The encoded protein is CASSLVPQTHEQYF. This chain connects TRBV7-6 to TRBJ2-7; the D is unclear. The V end was cut by 1 base, the J end by 5 bases, with 12 bases between. This CDR3 is built from 14 residues. The germline V gene encodes CDR1 SGHVS and CDR2 FNYEAQ.

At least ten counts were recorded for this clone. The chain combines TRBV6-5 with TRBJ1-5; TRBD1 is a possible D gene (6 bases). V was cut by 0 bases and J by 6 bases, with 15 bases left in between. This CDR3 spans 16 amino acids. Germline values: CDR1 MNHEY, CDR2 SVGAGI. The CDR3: CASSYSRGADGQPQHF. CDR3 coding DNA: TGTGCCAGCAGTTACTCGCGGGGGGCGGATGGTCAGCCCCAGCATTTT.

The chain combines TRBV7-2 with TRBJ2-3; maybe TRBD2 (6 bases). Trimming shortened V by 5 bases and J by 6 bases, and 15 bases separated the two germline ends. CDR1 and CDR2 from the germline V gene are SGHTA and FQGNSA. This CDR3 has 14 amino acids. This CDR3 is CASSPQGGEDTQYF. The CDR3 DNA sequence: TGTGCCAGCAGCCCCCAGGGAGGTGAGGATACGCAGTATTTT.

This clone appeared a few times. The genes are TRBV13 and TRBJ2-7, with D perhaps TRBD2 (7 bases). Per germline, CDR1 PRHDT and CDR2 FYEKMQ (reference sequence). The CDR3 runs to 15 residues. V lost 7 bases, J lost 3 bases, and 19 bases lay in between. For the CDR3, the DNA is TGTGCCAGCACCCCAGGGAGGGGGGGCCGCTACGAGCAGTACTTC. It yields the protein CASTPGRGGRYEQYF.

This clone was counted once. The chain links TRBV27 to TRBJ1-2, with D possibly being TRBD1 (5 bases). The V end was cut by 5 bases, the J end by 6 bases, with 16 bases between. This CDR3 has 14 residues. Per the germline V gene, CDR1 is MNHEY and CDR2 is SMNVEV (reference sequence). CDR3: CASSLLGGVHGYTF. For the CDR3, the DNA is TGTGCCAGCAGTCTCTTGGGGGGGGTCCATGGCTACACCTTC.

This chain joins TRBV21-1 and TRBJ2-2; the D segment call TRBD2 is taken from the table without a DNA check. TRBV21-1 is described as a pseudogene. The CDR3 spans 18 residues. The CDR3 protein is CASSKAASGGSNTGELFF. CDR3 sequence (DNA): TGTGCCAGCAGCAAAGCGGCTAGCGGGGGGTCGAACACCGGGGAGCTGTTTTTT.